The 24 T cell receptor beta chains in this list originate from one sample, sequenced in a study of T cell repertoires in cytomegalovirus infection. Via MiXCR, TCRdb re-called the reads, giving one row per CDR3 protein. The repertoire consists of about 260,000 distinct CDR3 sequences, with roughly 15% occurring once and the leading ten covering around 8.7%. Material for sequencing was PBMCs. Receptors were obtained from a human donor in good health (CMV status not recorded). Some clones in this sample may be carry-over from other donors' samples.

The chain recombines TRBV6-1 with TRBJ2-3; D uncertain. The V and J ends lost 5 bases and 2 bases respectively, with 8 bases between them. The CDR3 covers 13 residues. CDR1 is MNHNS, CDR2 SASEGT, per germline. The CDR3 here is CASSLTFTDTQYF. The CDR3 nucleotides are TGTGCCAGCAGTCTCACGTTCACAGATACGCAGTATTTT.

V is TRBV12-3 or TRBV12-4 and J is TRBJ2-5; TRBD2 matches 9 bases. The CDR3 has 14 amino acids. The V and J ends lost 6 bases and 5 bases, in that order; junction bases with no gene match: 7. The CDR3 sequence is CASRSRAGGETQYF. In DNA, the CDR3 is TGTGCCAGCAGGAGTAGGGCGGGAGGGGAGACCCAGTACTTC.

This clonotype showed up just a few times. The gene calls are TRBV28 and TRBJ2-6; 11 positions match TRBD1. V shed 7 bases, J shed 0 bases, and the junction held 14 bases outside the gene matches. The CDR3 is 20 residues long. Germline loops: CDR1 MDHEN, CDR2 SYDVKM. In DNA form, the CDR3 reads TGTGCCAGCAACTCGAGAACGGTCGGGACAGGGGGCTCTGGGGCCAACGTCCTGACTTTC. Translating it yields CASNSRTVGTGGSGANVLTF.

Only a few counts were recorded for this clonotype. CDR3 region: CASSYSSITNTEAFF. CDR3 sequence (DNA): TGTGCCAGCAGTTACTCGAGTATTACGAACACTGAAGCTTTCTTT. V usage is TRBV6-8 and J usage is TRBJ1-1; no firm D call. CDR1 MNHGY and CDR2 SAAAGT come from the germline V gene. The germline V and J ends were trimmed by 0 bases and 1 base, with 9 bases remaining between them. The CDR3 consists of 15 residues.

This clonotype was detected many times. The chain carries TRBV7-2 and TRBJ2-3; 9 nucleotides agree with TRBD2. Germline CDR1 reads SGHTA; CDR2 reads FQGNSA. V trimming: 4 bases; J trimming: 6 bases; junction bases outside the gene matches: 11. CDR3 length: 16 amino acids. In DNA form, the CDR3 reads TGTGCCAGCAGCTCTGCGAGCGGGGGGCTTAAGGATACGCAGTATTTT. This codes for CASSSASGGLKDTQYF.

CDR3 in amino acids: CASRSGTGGTEAFF. DNA for the CDR3: TGTGCCAGCAGGTCCGGGACAGGGGGCACTGAAGCTTTCTTT. V and J are TRBV2 and TRBJ1-1; 11 nucleotides agree with TRBD1. V trimming: 6 bases; J trimming: 4 bases; junction bases outside the gene matches: 4. Germline-derived CDR1 and CDR2 are SNHLY and FYNNEI. The CDR3 length is 14 residues.

The CDR3 loop is CATSDLGVNEQFF. In DNA form, the CDR3 reads TGTGCCACCAGTGATTTGGGTGTAAATGAGCAGTTCTTC. This sequence joins TRBV24-1 and TRBJ2-1; D is undetermined. The length of the CDR3 is 13 residues. The germline CDR1 and CDR2 sequences are KGHDR and SFDVKD. Between the trimmed V and J ends, which lost 0 bases and 7 bases, there was a span of 6 bases.

There are many counts of this clonotype. The V and J genes are TRBV28 and TRBJ1-5; weak D call: TRBD1 (5 bases). V dropped 7 bases and J dropped 7 bases, with 17 bases sitting between them. CDR1 and CDR2 from the germline V gene are MDHEN and SYDVKM. CDR3 length equals 14 residues. The CDR3 sequence is CASNPGGSGQPQHF. The CDR3 coding sequence is TGTGCCAGCAACCCGGGGGGATCAGGCCAGCCCCAGCATTTT.

This chain uses TRBV28 with TRBJ2-1; unclear D gene. The V end lost 7 bases, the J end lost 7 bases, and 11 bases lay between the germline ends. This CDR3 comprises 12 residues. Germline CDR1 reads MDHEN; CDR2 reads SYDVKM. CDR3 in DNA: TGTGCCAGCATTAAAAAGCCGAATGAGCAGTTCTTC. Protein product: CASIKKPNEQFF. Together with reference TRBV28 and TRBJ2-1, the CDR3 gives the full variable domain: DVKVTQSSRYLVKRTGEKVFLECVQDMDHENMFWYRQDPGLGLRLIYFSYDVKMKEKGDIPEGYSVSREKKERFSLILESASTNQTSMYLCASIKKPNEQFFGPGTRLTVL.

There are a few counts of this clonotype. V is TRBV11-2 and J is TRBJ2-3; D ambiguous. V was shortened by 8 bases and J by 2 bases, with 11 bases between the two germline ends. The length of the CDR3 is 13 residues. Germline V gene lookup returns CDR1 SGHAT and CDR2 FQNNGV. The CDR3 DNA follows: TGTGCCAGCGGAGTACCTTCCACAGATACGCAGTATTTT. Its protein is CASGVPSTDTQYF.

This clonotype was counted only a few times. CDR3 coding DNA: TGTGCCAGCAGCGACCTCCGCGGGGGGTCTAGCACAGATACGCAGTATTTT. Its translation is CASSDLRGGSSTDTQYF. V gene TRBV9 combines with J gene TRBJ2-3; 8 bases fit TRBD2. Losses at the gene ends were 3 bases for V and 0 bases for J; bases not matched to a gene: 9. CDR1 is SGDLS and CDR2 is YYNGEE in the germline V gene. CDR3 length equals 17 residues.

J is TRBJ2-1 and V is TRBV9, with 10 bases matching TRBD2. Looked up from germline, CDR1 is SGDLS and CDR2 is YYNGEE. This CDR3 has 16 amino acids. Unmatched junction bases numbered 9, after V lost 3 bases and J lost 6 bases. The CDR3 loop is CASSATGASGSNEQFF. For the CDR3, the DNA is TGTGCCAGCAGCGCTACAGGAGCTAGCGGGAGCAATGAGCAGTTCTTC.

This clonotype appeared many times. The chain couples TRBV7-2 to TRBJ2-5; D unclear. This CDR3 contains 15 residues. V shed 1 base and J shed 3 bases, with 12 bases lying between them. Germline lookup yields CDR1 SGHTA and CDR2 FQGNSA. CDR3 in amino acids: CASSLVKAVKETQYF. The CDR3 DNA reads as TGTGCCAGCAGCTTAGTCAAGGCAGTTAAAGAGACCCAGTACTTC.

The J gene is TRBJ1-1, the V gene TRBV6-2 or TRBV6-3; TRBD1 matches at 9 bases. The CDR3 covers 12 residues. The ends lost 4 bases at V and 11 bases at J; junction bases unmatched: 5. Germline CDR1 reads MNHEY; CDR2 reads SVGEGT. Here the CDR3 DNA reads TGTGCCAGCAGTTTCGGACAGGGGTATGCTTTCTTT. This encodes CASSFGQGYAFF.

The rearrangement uses TRBV20-1 and TRBJ2-1, with 8 nucleotides matching TRBD1. J lost 6 bases, V lost 4 bases, and 8 bases had no gene match. The length of the CDR3 is 14 residues. CDR1 is DFQATT, CDR2 SNEGSKA, per germline (reference sequence). CDR3 amino acids: CSANDRGAGNEQFF. In DNA form, the CDR3 reads TGCAGTGCTAATGACAGGGGCGCTGGCAATGAGCAGTTCTTC.

In its sample, this clonotype was seen many times. The V gene is TRBV28, the J gene TRBJ1-5; 9 positions agree with TRBD1. The J segment lost 7 bases and the V segment lost 7 bases, leaving 11 bases of the junction unmatched. The CDR3 totals 15 residues. The germline V gene encodes CDR1 MDHEN and CDR2 SYDVKM. Here the CDR3 DNA reads TGTGCCAGCAATAGACAGGGGGGTCTCAACCAGCCCCAGCATTTT. It is translated as CASNRQGGLNQPQHF.

This clonotype was counted many times. The gene calls are TRBV4-2 and TRBJ1-2; a weak D match, TRBD1 (6 bases). V gave up 7 bases and J gave up 4 bases, with 19 bases separating them. The germline V gene encodes CDR1 LGHNA and CDR2 YNFKEQ. The CDR3 is made up of 15 amino acids. The DNA for the CDR3 is TGTGCCAGCACCCCGCCCCCGGGAGGGGGCTATGGCTACACCTTC. This encodes CASTPPPGGGYGYTF.

This clonotype turned up a few times. V usage is TRBV19 and J usage is TRBJ2-1; the match to TRBD2 covers 11 bases. This CDR3 has 15 amino acids. CDR1 is LNHDA and CDR2 is SQIVND in the germline V gene (reference sequence). After removal of 6 bases from V and 3 bases from J, the junction contained 4 bases not matched to a gene. The CDR3 is CASSTSGGRYNEQFF. The DNA of the CDR3 is TGTGCCAGTAGCACTAGCGGGGGACGCTACAATGAGCAGTTCTTC.

The J gene is TRBJ2-6, the V gene TRBV6-4; TRBD1 matches 8 bases. CDR1 is MRHNA and CDR2 is SNTAGT in the germline V gene. V shed 3 bases, J shed 2 bases, and the junction held 6 bases outside the gene matches. This CDR3 spans 17 amino acids. CDR3: CASSETGDGTGANVLTF. CDR3 coding DNA: TGTGCCAGCAGTGAGACAGGGGATGGCACTGGGGCCAACGTCCTGACTTTC.

This clonotype turned up a few times. V and J are TRBV12-3 or TRBV12-4 and TRBJ2-7; D not certain. Trimming cost V 4 bases and J 7 bases, with 8 bases left between them. The CDR3 is made up of 11 amino acids. The CDR3 loop reads CASSSMGEQYF. CDR3 DNA: TGTGCCAGCAGTTCCATGGGGGAGCAGTACTTC.

This clonotype was seen ten or more times. V gene TRBV25-1 combines with J gene TRBJ1-2; D remains unclear. This CDR3 spans 16 amino acids. Germline-derived CDR1 and CDR2 are MGHDK and SYGVNS. V was pared by 1 base and J by 3 bases, with 15 bases between. The CDR3, as DNA: TGTGCCAGCAGTGAATTCCGGCGTGACGTAGACTATGGCTACACCTTC. It is translated as CASSEFRRDVDYGYTF.

At least ten counts were recorded for this clonotype. The chain links TRBV7-2 to TRBJ1-2, with D hard to call. V shed 5 bases and J shed 1 base, with 14 bases lying between them. Germline CDR1 SGHTA, CDR2 FQGNSA. This CDR3 is 15 amino acids long. The CDR3 nucleotides are TGTGCCAGCAGCCCCCCGGGTAGAGTTAACTATGGCTACACCTTC. Amino acids: CASSPPGRVNYGYTF.

This clonotype was counted many times. The rearrangement links TRBV10-1 to TRBJ1-1; TRBD1 agrees at 8 bases. V gave up 6 bases and J gave up 4 bases; unmatched junction bases: 16. Germline V gene lookup returns CDR1 WNHNN and CDR2 SYGVQD (reference sequence). This CDR3 is 17 amino acids long. CDR3 DNA: TGCGCCAGCAGGGAACGCCGGACAGGGCAGGGAGGCACTGAAGCTTTCTTT. Translation gives CASRERRTGQGGTEAFF.

In its sample, this clonotype was seen many times. This chain joins TRBV28 and TRBJ2-6; D remains unclear. Germline V gives CDR1 MDHEN, CDR2 SYDVKM. CDR3 size: 16 residues. V was shortened by 4 bases and J by 1 base, with 11 bases between the two germline ends. CDR3 nucleotides: TGTGCCAGCAGTTATCAACTTGGGTCTGGGGCCAACGTCCTGACTTTC. Protein: CASSYQLGSGANVLTF.